The TCR beta chain described here comes from a study of shared T cell receptors in the human thymus. Assay used: immunoSEQ multiplex PCR; TCRdb lists only in-frame clones, some missing. The sample yields 700,000 or so clones, 80% to 90% seen once. The CDR3 is made up of 19 amino acids. The germline gives CDR1 MDHEN, CDR2 SYDVKM. Trimming cost V 5 bases and J 5 bases; bases outside gene matches: 18. These data also featured in a second study, about human thymus T cells. As that report states: It was healthy Finnish infants having corrective surgery for congenital heart defects who were the donors. Biased V and J segment usage appeared in thymus and peripheral blood. Thymic repertoires overlap heavily among unrelated individuals, related research has reported.

Input material: thymocytes. The chain carries TRBV28 and TRBJ1-4, with 9 positions matching TRBD1. The sequence derives from a girl under three years old with a congenital heart defect. CDR3 in amino acids: CASSPSRTGEGRANEKLFF. The CDR3 bases are TGTGCCAGCAGTCCCTCCCGGACAGGGGAGGGCCGGGCCAATGAAAAACTGTTTTTT.